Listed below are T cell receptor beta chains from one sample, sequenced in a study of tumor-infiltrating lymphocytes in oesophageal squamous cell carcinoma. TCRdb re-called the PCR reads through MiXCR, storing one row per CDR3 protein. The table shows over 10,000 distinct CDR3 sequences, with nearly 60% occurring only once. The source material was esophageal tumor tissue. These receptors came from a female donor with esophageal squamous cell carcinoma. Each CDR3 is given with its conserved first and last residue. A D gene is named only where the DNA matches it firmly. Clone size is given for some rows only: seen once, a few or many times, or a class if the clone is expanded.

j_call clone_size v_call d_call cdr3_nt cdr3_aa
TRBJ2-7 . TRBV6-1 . TGTGCCAGCAGTGAAGTGGGGAGGCGGCTCTCCTACGAGCAGTACTTC CASSEVGRRLSYEQYF
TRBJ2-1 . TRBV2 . TGTGCCAGCAGTGCCGACTATAACAATGAGCAGTTCTTC CASSADYNNEQFF
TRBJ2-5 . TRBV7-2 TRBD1 TGTGCCAGCAGCTTAGGGCCAGGGGGTCCGGAGACCCAGTACTTC CASSLGPGGPETQYF
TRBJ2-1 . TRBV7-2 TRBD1 TGTGCCAGCAGCTCTCAAGGGACAGGGGTTTTCAATGAGCAGTTCTTC CASSSQGTGVFNEQFF
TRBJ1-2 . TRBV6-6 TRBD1 TGTGCCAGCAGTCCCGCCCCCGACAGGGTTGTTGGCTACACCTTC CASSPAPDRVVGYTF
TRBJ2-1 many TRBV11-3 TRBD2 TGTGCCAGCAGTTTAGGGACTAGCGGCTTGGATGAGCAGTTCTTC CASSLGTSGLDEQFF
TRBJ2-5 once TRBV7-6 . TGTGCCAGCAGCTTAGGGGGGTCTAGTATAGAGACCCAGTACTTC CASSLGGSSIETQYF
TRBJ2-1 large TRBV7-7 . TGTGCTAGCAGCTTAGAAGAGGCTACCAACAATGAGCAGTTCTTC CASSLEEATNNEQFF
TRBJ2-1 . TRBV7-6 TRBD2 TGTGCCAGCAGCTTAGCGAGCGGGAGGGCCGTGACTGAGCAGTTCTTC CASSLASGRAVTEQFF
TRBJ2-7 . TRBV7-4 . TGTGCCAGCAGCTTGGGGGCCTACGAGCAGTACTTC CASSLGAYEQYF
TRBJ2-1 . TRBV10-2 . TGCGCCAGCAGTGAACCGGATTACAATGAGCAGTTCTTC CASSEPDYNEQFF
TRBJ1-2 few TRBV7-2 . TGTGCCAGCAGCTTAAACCCATCAGTCTATGGCTACACCTTC CASSLNPSVYGYTF
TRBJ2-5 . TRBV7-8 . TGTGCCAGCAGCTTAATGGGAGGTTTCCAAGAGACCCAGTACTTC CASSLMGGFQETQYF
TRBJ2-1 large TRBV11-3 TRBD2 TGTGCCAGCAGCCTGGGGACTAGCGGTTACAATGAGCAGTTCTTC CASSLGTSGYNEQFF
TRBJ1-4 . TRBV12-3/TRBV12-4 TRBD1 TGTGCCAGCAGCTCGACAGGGGCCTTAAATGAAAAACTGTTTTTT CASSSTGALNEKLFF
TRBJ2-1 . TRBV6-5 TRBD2 TGTGCCAGCAGTTCCAGGACTAGCGGGAGCACCTACAATGAGCAGTTCTTC CASSSRTSGSTYNEQFF
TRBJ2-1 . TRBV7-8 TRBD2 TGTGCCAGCAGCCCGCCGGGAATTAGCGGGAGGGCCTACAATGAGCAGTTCTTC CASSPPGISGRAYNEQFF
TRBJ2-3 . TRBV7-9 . TGTGCCAGCAGCTCACAGGGTCCAGATACGCAGTATTTT CASSSQGPDTQYF
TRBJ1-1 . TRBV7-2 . TGTGCCAGCAGCGATTACAGGGCCATGAACACTGAAGCTTTCTTT CASSDYRAMNTEAFF
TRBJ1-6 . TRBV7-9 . TGTGCCAGCAGTCATCAGGACTATAATTCACCCCTCCACTTT CASSHQDYNSPLHF
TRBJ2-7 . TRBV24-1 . TGTGCCACCAGTTTCGACGCCTACAATGAGCAGTACTTC CATSFDAYNEQYF
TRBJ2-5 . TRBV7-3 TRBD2 TGTGCCAGCAGCCGAGGACTAGCGGGAATTGAGACCCAGTACTTC CASSRGLAGIETQYF
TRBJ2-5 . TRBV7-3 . TGTGCCAGCAGCTTAGGTGGTGGCTCTCAAGAGACCCAGTACTTC CASSLGGGSQETQYF
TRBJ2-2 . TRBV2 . TGTGCCAGCAGTTCAGGGCTCACCGGGGAGCTGTTTTTT CASSSGLTGELFF
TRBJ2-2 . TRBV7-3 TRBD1 TGTGCCAGCAGCTTAAACCCAGGGGGCCAATCCGGGGAGCTGTTTTTT CASSLNPGGQSGELFF
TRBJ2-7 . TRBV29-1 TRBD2 TGCAGCGTTACTAGCGGCTCCTACGAGCAGTACTTC CSVTSGSYEQYF
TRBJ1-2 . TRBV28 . TGTGCCAGCAGTATCCCTGATTGGGGGGAAGTAAACTATGGCTACACCTTC CASSIPDWGEVNYGYTF
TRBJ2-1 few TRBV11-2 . TGTGCCAGCAGCTCCTCTCGCAATGAGCAGTTCTTC CASSSSRNEQFF
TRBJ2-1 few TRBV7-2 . TGTGCCAGCAGCTTAATCCCGCGGAGCTCCTACAATGAGCAGTTCTTC CASSLIPRSSYNEQFF
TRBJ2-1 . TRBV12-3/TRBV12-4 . TGTGCCAGCAGTTACAGGACTGGTGATGAGCAGTTCTTC CASSYRTGDEQFF
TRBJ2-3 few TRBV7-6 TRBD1 TGTGCCAGCAAGGGGGCGACAGGCCCGAACACCGGGGAGCTGTATTTT CASKGATGPNTGELYF
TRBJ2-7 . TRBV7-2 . TGTGCCAGCAGCTTCCCAGGGCCACAATACGAGCAGTACTTC CASSFPGPQYEQYF
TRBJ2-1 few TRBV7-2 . TGTGCCAGCAGCTCCCCTAGTGTAAGAGGGCAGTTCTTC CASSSPSVRGQFF
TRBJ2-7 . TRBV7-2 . TGTGCCAGCAGCCCGGGCGGTCCCTACGAGCAGTACTTC CASSPGGPYEQYF